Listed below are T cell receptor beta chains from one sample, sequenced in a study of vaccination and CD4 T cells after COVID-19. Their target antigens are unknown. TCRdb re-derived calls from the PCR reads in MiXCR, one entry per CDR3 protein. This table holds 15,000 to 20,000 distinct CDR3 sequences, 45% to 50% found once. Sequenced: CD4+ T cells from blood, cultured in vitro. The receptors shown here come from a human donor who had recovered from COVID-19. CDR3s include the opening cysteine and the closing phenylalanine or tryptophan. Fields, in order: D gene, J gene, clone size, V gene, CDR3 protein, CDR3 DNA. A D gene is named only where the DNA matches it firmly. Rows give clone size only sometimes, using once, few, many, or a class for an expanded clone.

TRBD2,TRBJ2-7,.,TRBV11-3,CASSPRRSGVGREQYF,TGTGCCAGCAGCCCTCGTCGGAGCGGGGTAGGTAGGGAGCAGTACTTC
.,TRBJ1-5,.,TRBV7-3,CASSFGNNQPQHF,TGTGCCAGCAGCTTCGGAAATAATCAGCCCCAGCATTTT
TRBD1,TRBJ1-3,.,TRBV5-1,CASSPGQGGNTIYF,TGCGCCAGCAGCCCGGGACAGGGGGGAAACACCATATATTTT
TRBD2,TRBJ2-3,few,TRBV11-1,CASSQGLGRLAGAGTDTQYF,TGTGCCAGCAGCCAAGGACTAGGTCGACTAGCGGGAGCGGGCACAGATACGCAGTATTTT
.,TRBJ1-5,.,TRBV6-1,CASGYGEGNQPQHF,TGTGCCAGCGGGTATGGAGAAGGCAATCAGCCCCAGCATTTT
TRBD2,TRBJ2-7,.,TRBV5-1,CASSAGGNLDTYEQYF,TGCGCCAGCAGCGCCGGGGGGAACTTGGACACCTACGAGCAGTACTTC
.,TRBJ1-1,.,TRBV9,CASSVGGRPTEAFF,TGTGCCAGCAGCGTGGGAGGGCGGCCCACTGAAGCTTTCTTT
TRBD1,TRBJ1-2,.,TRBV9,CASSPWTGSDYGYTF,TGTGCCAGCAGCCCGTGGACAGGGAGTGACTATGGCTACACCTTC
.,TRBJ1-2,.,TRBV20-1,CSARVRGRNSGYTF,TGCAGTGCTAGAGTTCGGGGCAGGAACTCTGGCTACACCTTC
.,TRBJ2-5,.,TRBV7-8,CASGRGAVIQETQYF,TGTGCCAGCGGTAGGGGGGCCGTAATCCAAGAGACCCAGTACTTC
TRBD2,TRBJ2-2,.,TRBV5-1,CASSVGLDSAGELFF,TGCGCCAGCAGCGTCGGACTAGATTCCGCCGGGGAGCTGTTTTTT
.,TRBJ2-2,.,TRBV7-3,CASSPRVYTGELFF,TGTGCCAGCAGCCCACGGGTCTACACCGGGGAGCTGTTTTTT
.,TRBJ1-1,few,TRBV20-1,CSARGGGDTEAFF,TGCAGTGCTAGAGGGGGGGGTGACACTGAAGCTTTCTTT
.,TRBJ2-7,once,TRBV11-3,CAAHPEDSSFYICSAMGGGPRQYF,.
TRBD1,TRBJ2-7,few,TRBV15,CATSKDRGYEQYF,TGTGCCACCAGCAAGGACAGGGGATACGAGCAGTACTTC
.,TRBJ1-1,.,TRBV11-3,CATTAGLLNTEAFF,TGTGCCACGACCGCGGGACTTTTGAACACTGAAGCTTTCTTT
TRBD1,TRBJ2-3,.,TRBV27,CASSLGDRRDRVTDTQYF,TGTGCCAGCAGTTTAGGGGACCGCCGGGACAGGGTGACAGATACGCAGTATTTT
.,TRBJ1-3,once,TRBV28,CASSLYSSGNTIYF,TGTGCCAGCAGTTTATACTCTTCCGGAAACACCATATATTTT
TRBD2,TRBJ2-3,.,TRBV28,CASWSSGRPGTDTQYF,TGTGCCAGCTGGTCTAGCGGGAGGCCGGGCACAGATACGCAGTATTTT
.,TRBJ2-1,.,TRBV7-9,CASSFTRSSYNEQFF,TGTGCCAGCAGCTTTACACGTAGCTCCTACAATGAGCAGTTCTTC
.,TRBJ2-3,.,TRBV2,CASIGPTGDTQYF,TGTGCCAGCATAGGTCCGACAGGAGATACGCAGTATTTT
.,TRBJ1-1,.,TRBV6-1,CASSEGTAFYTEAFF,TGTGCCAGCAGTGAAGGGACAGCCTTTTACACTGAAGCTTTCTTT
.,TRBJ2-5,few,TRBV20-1,CSARVRDAAQYF,TGCAGTGCTAGGGTCCGGGATGCGGCCCAGTACTTC
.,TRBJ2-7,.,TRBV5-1,CASSLRPGGNSYEQYF,TGCGCCAGCAGCTTACGACCAGGCGGAAACAGCTACGAGCAGTACTTC
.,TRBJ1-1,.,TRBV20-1,CSVSREDHTEAFF,TGCAGCGTAAGTAGGGAGGACCACACTGAAGCTTTCTTT
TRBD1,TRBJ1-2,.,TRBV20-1,CSARRGGGGYTF,TGCAGTGCTAGACGAGGGGGCGGTGGCTACACCTTC
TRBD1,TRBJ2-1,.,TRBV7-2,CASSPGQIYNEQFF,TGTGCCAGCAGCCCGGGACAGATCTACAATGAGCAGTTCTTC
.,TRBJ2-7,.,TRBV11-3,CASSSRHFYEQYF,TGTGCCAGCAGCTCCCGACACTTCTACGAGCAGTACTTC
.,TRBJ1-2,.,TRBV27,CASSPPWGADYGYTF,TGTGCCAGCAGTCCCCCCTGGGGGGCAGACTATGGCTACACCTTC
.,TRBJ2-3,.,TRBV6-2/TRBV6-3,CASSYGTPGGTDTQYF,TGTGCCAGCAGTTACGGGACGCCCGGGGGAACAGATACGCAGTATTTT
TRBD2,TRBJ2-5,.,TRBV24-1,CATSEVAGEGVETQYF,TGTGCCACCAGTGAGGTAGCGGGAGAGGGGGTAGAGACCCAGTACTTC
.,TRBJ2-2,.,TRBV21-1,CASSRVTNTGELFF,TGTGCCAGCAGTAGGGTCACGAACACCGGGGAGCTGTTTTTT
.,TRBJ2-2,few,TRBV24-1,CATSEPSFNTGELFF,TGTGCCACCAGTGAGCCTAGTTTTAACACCGGGGAGCTGTTTTTT
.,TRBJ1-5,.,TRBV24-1,CATSDGSFGESTGQHF,TGTGCCACCAGTGATGGAAGTTTCGGGGAGTCGACAGGCCAGCATTTT
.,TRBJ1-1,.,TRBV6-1,CASSRGRGTKAFF,TGTGCCAGCAGCAGGGGTCGCGGCACTAAAGCTTTCTTT
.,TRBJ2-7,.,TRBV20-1,CSARKLTGVPYEQYF,TGCAGTGCTAGAAAGTTGACGGGAGTCCCCTACGAGCAGTACTTC
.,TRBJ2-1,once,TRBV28,CASTLQVGVLFF,TGTGCCAGCACCCTTCAGGTGGGGGTCCTGTTCTTC
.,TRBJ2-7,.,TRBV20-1,CSARDTGYLTPYEQYF,TGCAGTGCTAGAGATACTGGCTACCTAACTCCCTACGAGCAGTACTTC
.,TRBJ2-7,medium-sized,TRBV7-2,CASSLGSHYEQYF,TGTGCCAGCAGCTTAGGCTCCCACTACGAGCAGTACTTC
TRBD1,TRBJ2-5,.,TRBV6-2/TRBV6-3,CASSSLTGGAETQYF,TGTGCCAGCAGTTCCTTGACAGGGGGCGCCGAGACCCAGTACTTC
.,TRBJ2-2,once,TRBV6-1,CAGGKSGELFF,TGTGCCGGAGGGAAGTCCGGGGAGCTGTTTTTT
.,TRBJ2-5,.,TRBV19,CASSIRSTGSRETQYF,TGTGCCAGTAGTATCCGGTCGACAGGTAGTCGGGAGACCCAGTACTTC
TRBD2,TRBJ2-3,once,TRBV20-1,CSATQRLAGSPDTQYF,TGCAGTGCAACACAGAGACTAGCGGGGTCACCAGATACGCAGTATTTT
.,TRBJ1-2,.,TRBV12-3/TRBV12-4,CASSTNPGSGYTF,TGTGCCAGCAGTACAAACCCAGGCTCTGGCTACACCTTC
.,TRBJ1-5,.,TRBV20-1,CSAVPAGADQPQHF,TGCAGTGCTGTCCCGGCCGGGGCCGATCAGCCCCAGCATTTT
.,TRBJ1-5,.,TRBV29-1,CRIFNQPQHF,TGCAGGATTTTCAATCAGCCCCAGCATTTT
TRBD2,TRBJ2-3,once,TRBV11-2,CASSLDPLLAGGTDTQYF,TGTGCCAGCAGCTTAGATCCCCTGCTAGCGGGGGGCACAGATACGCAGTATTTT
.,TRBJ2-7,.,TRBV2,CASRGNARAYEQYF,TGTGCCAGCAGAGGCAACGCGCGAGCCTACGAGCAGTACTTC
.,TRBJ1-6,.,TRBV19,CASSSGLDNSPLHF,TGTGCCAGTAGCTCGGGACTTGATAATTCACCCCTCCACTTT
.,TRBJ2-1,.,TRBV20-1,CSAPWVGGFGNEQFF,TGCAGTGCTCCCTGGGTGGGAGGATTTGGAAATGAGCAGTTCTTC
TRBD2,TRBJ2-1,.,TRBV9,CASSPRGSSYNEQFF,TGTGCCAGCAGCCCGCGGGGGAGCTCCTACAATGAGCAGTTCTTC
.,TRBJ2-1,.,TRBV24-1,CATSDLGDEQFF,TGTGCCACCAGTGATTTAGGGGATGAGCAGTTCTTC
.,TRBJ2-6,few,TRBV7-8,CASSPRISGANVLTF,TGTGCCAGCAGCCCCAGGATATCTGGGGCCAACGTCCTGACTTTC
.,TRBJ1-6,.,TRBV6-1,CASSRSPDSYNSPLHF,TGTGCCAGCAGCCGTTCCCCCGACAGTTATAATTCACCCCTCCACTTT